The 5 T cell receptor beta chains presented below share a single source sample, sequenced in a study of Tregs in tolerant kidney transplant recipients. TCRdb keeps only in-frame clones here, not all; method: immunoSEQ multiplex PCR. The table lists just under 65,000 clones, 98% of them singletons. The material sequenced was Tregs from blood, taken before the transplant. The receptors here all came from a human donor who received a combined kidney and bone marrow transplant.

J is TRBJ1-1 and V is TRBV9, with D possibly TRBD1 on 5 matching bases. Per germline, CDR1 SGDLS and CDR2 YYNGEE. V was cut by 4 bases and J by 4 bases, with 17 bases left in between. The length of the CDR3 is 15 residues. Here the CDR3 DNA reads TGTGCCAGCAGCACCGGACACTCTTGGAGCACTGAAGCTTTCTTT. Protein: CASSTGHSWSTEAFF.

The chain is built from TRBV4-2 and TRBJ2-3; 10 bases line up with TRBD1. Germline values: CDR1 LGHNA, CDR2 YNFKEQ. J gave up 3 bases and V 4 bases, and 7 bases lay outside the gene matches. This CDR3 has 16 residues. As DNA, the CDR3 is TGTGCCAGCAGCCTGAGGGACAGGGGCTCGACAGATACGCAGTATTTT. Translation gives CASSLRDRGSTDTQYF.

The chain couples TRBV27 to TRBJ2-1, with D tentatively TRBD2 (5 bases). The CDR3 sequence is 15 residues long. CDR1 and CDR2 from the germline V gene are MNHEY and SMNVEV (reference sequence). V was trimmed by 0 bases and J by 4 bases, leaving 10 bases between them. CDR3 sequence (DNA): TGTGCCAGCAGTTTATCTGGACTCCTGTACAATGAGCAGTTCTTC. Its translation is CASSLSGLLYNEQFF.

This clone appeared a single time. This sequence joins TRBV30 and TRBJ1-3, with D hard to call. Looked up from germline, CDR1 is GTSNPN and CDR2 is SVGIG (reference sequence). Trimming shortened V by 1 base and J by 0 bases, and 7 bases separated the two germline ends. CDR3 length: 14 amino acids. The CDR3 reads CAWSELSSGNTIYF. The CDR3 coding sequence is TGTGCCTGGAGTGAGTTGAGCTCTGGAAACACCATATATTTT.

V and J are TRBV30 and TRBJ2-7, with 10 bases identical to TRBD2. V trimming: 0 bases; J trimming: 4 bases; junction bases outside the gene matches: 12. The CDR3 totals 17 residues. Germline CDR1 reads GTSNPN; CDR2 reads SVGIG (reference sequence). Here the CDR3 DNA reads TGTGCCTGGAGTGTACACCTCCTAGCGGGAGAGCGTTACGAGCAGTACTTC. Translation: CAWSVHLLAGERYEQYF.